The rows below give T cell receptor beta chains drawn from one sample of a study of cytomegalovirus exposure and HLA in healthy donors. Using immunoSEQ multiplex PCR, the repertoire was profiled, and TCRdb retains in-frame clones only, with some absent. The sample shows over 120,000 clones, about 77% of them seen only once. The material sequenced was PBMCs. The receptors were gathered from a male donor in good health and CMV-seronegative. The CDR3 runs from the conserved cysteine through the conserved F or W. Fields, in order: CDR3 protein, CDR3 DNA, D gene, CDR3 length, J gene, V gene. A D gene is named only where the DNA matches it firmly.

CDR3 protein: CASSQGYYEQYF
CDR3 DNA: TGTGCCAGCAGTCAAGGATACTACGAGCAGTACTTC
D gene: .
CDR3 length: 12
J gene: TRBJ2-7
V gene: TRBV28

CDR3 protein: CASSLHRGANYGYTF
CDR3 DNA: TGTGCCAGCAGCTTACACAGGGGAGCTAACTATGGCTACACCTTC
D gene: TRBD1
CDR3 length: 15
J gene: TRBJ1-2
V gene: TRBV7-6

CDR3 protein: CASSQAPRGMSTDTQYF
CDR3 DNA: TGCGCCAGCAGCCAAGCCCCAAGGGGAATGAGCACAGATACGCAGTATTTT
D gene: .
CDR3 length: 17
J gene: TRBJ2-3
V gene: TRBV4-1

CDR3 protein: CASSRSYLGAAGDAEAFF
CDR3 DNA: TGTGCCAGCAGCCGGTCATATTTGGGGGCCGCTGGAGACGCTGAAGCTTTCTTT
D gene: .
CDR3 length: 18
J gene: TRBJ1-1
V gene: TRBV4-2

CDR3 protein: CASSPEGLRTGELFF
CDR3 DNA: TGTGCCAGCTCACCGGAGGGGCTACGCACCGGGGAGCTGTTTTTT
D gene: .
CDR3 length: 15
J gene: TRBJ2-2
V gene: TRBV18

CDR3 protein: CASSLTPYSNQPQHF
CDR3 DNA: TGTGCCAGCAGCTTGACACCCTATAGCAATCAGCCCCAGCATTTT
D gene: .
CDR3 length: 15
J gene: TRBJ1-5
V gene: TRBV6-5

CDR3 protein: CASSVFAGSYNEQFF
CDR3 DNA: TGTGCCAGCAGCGTATTTGCGGGTTCCTACAATGAGCAGTTCTTC
D gene: .
CDR3 length: 15
J gene: TRBJ2-1
V gene: TRBV9

CDR3 protein: CASSKRTGNKAYEQYF
CDR3 DNA: TGTGCCAGCAGCAAACGCACAGGGAATAAAGCCTACGAGCAGTACTTC
D gene: .
CDR3 length: 16
J gene: TRBJ2-7
V gene: TRBV7-8

CDR3 protein: CASSLGGGGDTEAFF
CDR3 DNA: TGCGCCAGCAGCTTGGGGGGTGGGGGCGACACTGAAGCTTTCTTT
D gene: .
CDR3 length: 15
J gene: TRBJ1-1
V gene: TRBV5-1

CDR3 protein: CASSIRQVSSNSQGKLFF
CDR3 DNA: TGTGCCAGTAGTATTCGACAGGTCAGTTCTAACTCTCAAGGAAAACTGTTTTTT
D gene: .
CDR3 length: 18
J gene: TRBJ1-4
V gene: TRBV19

CDR3 protein: CASTQLGTGRRETQYF
CDR3 DNA: TGTGCCAGCACTCAATTGGGGACAGGGCGTCGTGAGACCCAGTACTTC
D gene: TRBD1
CDR3 length: 16
J gene: TRBJ2-5
V gene: TRBV2

CDR3 protein: CSAKGTGYYEQYF
CDR3 DNA: TGCAGCGCTAAAGGGACAGGGTATTACGAGCAGTACTTC
D gene: TRBD1
CDR3 length: 13
J gene: TRBJ2-7
V gene: TRBV29-1

CDR3 protein: CASSQEPGIYGYTF
CDR3 DNA: TGCGCCAGCAGCCAAGAACCGGGGATCTATGGCTACACCTTC
D gene: .
CDR3 length: 14
J gene: TRBJ1-2
V gene: TRBV4-1